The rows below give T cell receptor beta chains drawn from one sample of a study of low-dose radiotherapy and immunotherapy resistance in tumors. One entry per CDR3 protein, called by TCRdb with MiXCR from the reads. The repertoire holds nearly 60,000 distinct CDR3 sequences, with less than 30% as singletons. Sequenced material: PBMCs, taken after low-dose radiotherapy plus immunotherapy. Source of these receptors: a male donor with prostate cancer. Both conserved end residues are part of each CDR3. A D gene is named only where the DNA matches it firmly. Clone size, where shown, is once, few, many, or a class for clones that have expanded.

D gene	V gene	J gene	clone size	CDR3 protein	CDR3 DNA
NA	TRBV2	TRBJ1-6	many	CASSDGAGLSPLHF	TGTGCCAGCAGTGACGGGGCAGGGCTTTCACCCCTCCACTTT
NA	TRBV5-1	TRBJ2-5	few	CASSLAGSEKETQYF	TGCGCCAGCAGCTTGGCCGGTTCCGAAAAAGAGACCCAGTACTTC
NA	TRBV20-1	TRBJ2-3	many	CSADTTRDTQYF	TGCAGTGCAGATACCACGCGGGATACGCAGTATTTT
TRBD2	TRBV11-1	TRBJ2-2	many	CASSPWTSGVTGELFF	TGTGCCAGCAGCCCCTGGACTAGCGGGGTCACCGGGGAGCTGTTTTTT
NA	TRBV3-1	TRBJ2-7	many	CASSSREDSEQYF	TGTGCCAGCAGCTCAAGGGAAGATAGCGAGCAGTACTTC
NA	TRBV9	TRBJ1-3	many	CASSAESGAGNTIYF	TGTGCCAGCAGCGCCGAGTCGGGGGCTGGAAACACCATATATTTT
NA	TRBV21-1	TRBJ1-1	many	CASSRESETEAFF	TGTGCCAGCAGCAGGGAATCGGAGACTGAAGCTTTCTTT
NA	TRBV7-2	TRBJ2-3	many	CASSGTFTDTQYF	TGTGCCAGCAGCGGGACGTTCACAGATACGCAGTATTTT
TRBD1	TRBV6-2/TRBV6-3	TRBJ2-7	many	CASSRIGQEMTSYEQYF	TGTGCCAGCAGTCGTATTGGACAGGAGATGACCTCCTACGAGCAGTACTTC
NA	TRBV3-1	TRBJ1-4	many	CASSQDLANEKLFF	TGTGCCAGCAGCCAAGATTTAGCTAATGAAAAACTGTTTTTT
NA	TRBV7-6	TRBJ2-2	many	CASSSLRGGSEIGNTGELFF	TGTGCCAGCAGCTCTTTAAGGGGAGGCTCGGAAATTGGAAACACCGGGGAGCTGTTTTTT
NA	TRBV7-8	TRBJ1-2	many	CASSSDPTGRYGYTF	TGTGCCAGCAGCTCAGACCCCACAGGGCGGTATGGCTACACCTTC
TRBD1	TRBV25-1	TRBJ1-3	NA	CASSEKTGGSENTIYF	TGTGCCAGCAGTGAGAAGACAGGGGGCAGCGAAAACACCATATATTTT
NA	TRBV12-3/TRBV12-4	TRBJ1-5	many	CASNMGVGRQLRNQPQHF	TGTGCCAGCAACATGGGGGTCGGAAGACAGCTAAGAAATCAGCCCCAGCATTTT
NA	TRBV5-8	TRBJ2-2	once	CASSLAPGLGHNTGELFF	TGTGCCAGCAGCTTGGCCCCGGGGCTGGGACACAACACCGGGGAGCTGTTTTTT
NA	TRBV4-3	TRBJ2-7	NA	CASSQDGGFEQYF	TGCGCCAGCAGCCAAGATGGAGGTTTCGAGCAGTACTTC
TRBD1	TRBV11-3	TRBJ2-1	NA	CASSPRQGSYNEQFF	TGTGCCAGCAGCCCCCGACAGGGCTCCTACAATGAGCAGTTCTTC
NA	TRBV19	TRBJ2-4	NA	CASSDGRRGNIQYF	TGTGCCAGTAGTGATGGGCGCCGTGGAAACATTCAGTACTTC
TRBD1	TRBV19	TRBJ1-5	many	CASSTRTGGSNQPQHF	TGTGCCAGTAGTACCAGGACAGGGGGAAGCAATCAGCCCCAGCATTTT
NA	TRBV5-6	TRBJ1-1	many	CASSQQGSTEAFF	TGTGCCAGCAGCCAACAGGGAAGCACTGAAGCTTTCTTT
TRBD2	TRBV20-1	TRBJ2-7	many	CSVLRPGLAGGEQYF	TGCAGTGTTCTCCGACCGGGACTAGCGGGAGGCGAGCAGTACTTC
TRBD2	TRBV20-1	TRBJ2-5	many	CSATGLAQETQYF	TGCAGTGCAACAGGACTAGCACAAGAGACCCAGTACTTC
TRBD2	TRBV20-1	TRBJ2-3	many	CSASASGVPDTQYF	TGCAGTGCTAGTGCTAGCGGGGTGCCAGATACGCAGTATTTT
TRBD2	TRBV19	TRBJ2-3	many	CASSMGTSGPATQYF	TGTGCCAGTAGTATGGGGACTAGCGGGCCAGCTACGCAGTATTTT
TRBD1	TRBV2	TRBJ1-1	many	CASSDNRGSSEAFF	TGTGCCAGCAGTGATAACAGGGGTTCCTCTGAAGCTTTCTTT
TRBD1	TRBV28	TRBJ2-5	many	CASTITGGVTETQYF	TGTGCCAGCACCATCACAGGGGGCGTGACGGAGACCCAGTACTTC
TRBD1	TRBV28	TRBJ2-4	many	CASSRRQGAQDIQYF	TGTGCCAGCAGCAGACGACAGGGGGCTCAGGACATTCAGTACTTC
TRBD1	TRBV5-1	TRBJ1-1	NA	CASLGNEGANTEAFF	TGCGCCAGCTTGGGAAATGAGGGGGCGAACACTGAAGCTTTCTTT
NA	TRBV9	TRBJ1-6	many	CASSIQGQGNSPLHF	TGTGCCAGCAGCATTCAAGGGCAGGGTAATTCACCCCTCCACTTT
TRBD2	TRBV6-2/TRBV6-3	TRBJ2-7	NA	CASSMGLAGGQDFYEQYF	TGTGCCAGCAGTATGGGACTAGCGGGGGGACAGGATTTCTACGAGCAGTACTTC
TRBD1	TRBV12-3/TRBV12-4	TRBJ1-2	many	CASSVGQLVYGYTF	TGTGCCAGCAGTGTGGGACAGCTCGTCTATGGCTACACCTTC
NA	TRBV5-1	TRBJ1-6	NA	CASSLPGYADNNSPLHF	TGCGCCAGCAGCCTCCCGGGCTACGCGGACAACAATTCACCCCTCCACTTT
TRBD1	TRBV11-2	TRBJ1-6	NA	CASSLVWDRTFNSPLHF	TGTGCCAGCAGCTTAGTGTGGGACAGGACCTTTAATTCACCCCTCCACTTT
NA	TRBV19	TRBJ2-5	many	CASSPSPDGLETQYF	TGTGCCAGTAGTCCCAGTCCCGACGGTCTGGAGACCCAGTACTTC